The 11 T cell receptor beta chains listed next were all sequenced from one sample in a study of T cells in tuberculosis. TCRdb keeps only in-frame clones here, not all; method: immunoSEQ multiplex PCR. The table has some 40,000 clones, nearly 97% seen once; the top ten hold roughly 3.5%. Sequences were obtained from PBMCs. These receptor sequences come from a donor between 5 and 29 years old with latent tuberculosis or without tuberculosis infection.

V is TRBV28 and J is TRBJ1-5; 9 nucleotides line up with TRBD1. The CDR3 contains 15 residues. V shed 5 bases and J 6 bases; nucleotides not matched to a gene: 8. Germline V gives CDR1 MDHEN, CDR2 SYDVKM. CDR3 in amino acids: CASSNRDRAGQPQHF. DNA of the CDR3: TGTGCCAGCAGTAACCGGGACAGGGCTGGTCAGCCCCAGCATTTT.

V is TRBV25-1 and J is TRBJ2-7; 8 bases are shared with TRBD2. The CDR3 sequence is 16 residues long. Germline CDR1 MGHDK, CDR2 SYGVNS. Trimming removed 2 bases from V and 3 bases from J; junction bases left unmatched: 9. DNA of the CDR3: TGTGCCAGCAGTGAAGACGCAGCGGGGGCAAACTACGAGCAGTACTTC. Translating gives CASSEDAAGANYEQYF.

A single count supports this clone. The chain joins TRBV29-1 to TRBJ1-2, with 7 bases aligning to TRBD1. The CDR3 runs 12 residues. From germline, CDR1 is SQVTM and CDR2 ANQGSEA. J was trimmed by 6 bases and V by 5 bases; bases with no gene match: 6. This chain's CDR3 is CSVLGQDNGYTF. The CDR3 bases are TGCAGCGTTCTTGGACAGGACAATGGCTACACCTTC.

As DNA, the CDR3 is TGTGCCATCAGTGAGGGACAGGGGGCTCAGCCCCAGCATTTT. This gives the protein CAISEGQGAQPQHF. The chain is built from TRBV10-3 and TRBJ1-5; 11 bases align to TRBD1. With 2 bases clipped from V and 6 bases from J, the junction kept 0 bases outside the gene matches. Germline V gives CDR1 ENHRY, CDR2 SYGVKD. This CDR3 region has 14 residues.

This clone appeared a few times. V and J are TRBV5-4 and TRBJ1-4; D is unclear. The V gene's germline CDR1 is SGHNT and CDR2 YYREEE (reference sequence). The CDR3 is 14 amino acids. Trimming removed 0 bases from V and 8 bases from J, with 11 bases in between. The CDR3 protein is CASSLDKREEKLFF. CDR3 bases: TGTGCCAGCAGCTTGGACAAGAGGGAAGAAAAACTGTTTTTT.

The rearrangement joins TRBV5-1 to TRBJ2-2; TRBD1 is a possible D gene (5 bases). The V end lost 4 bases, the J end lost 8 bases, and 18 bases lay between the germline ends. Germline CDR1 SGHRS, CDR2 YFSETQ. The CDR3 sequence is 15 residues long. CDR3 nucleotide sequence: TGCGCCAGCAGCGAAGGGGTATTCGGTCTGGGGGAGCTGTTTTTT. Its translation is CASSEGVFGLGELFF.

The chain has TRBV28 and TRBJ2-7; 9 nucleotides agree with TRBD1. This CDR3 is built from 13 residues. J gave up 5 bases and V 11 bases, and 10 bases lay outside the gene matches. CDR1 and CDR2 (germline): MDHEN, SYDVKM. The CDR3 DNA sequence: TGTGCCCATAGCCGGGACAGGGTCAACGAGCAGTACTTC. Protein: CAHSRDRVNEQYF.

The rearrangement links TRBV27 to TRBJ2-7; D is possibly TRBD1 (6 bases). The germline V and J ends were trimmed by 2 bases and 2 bases, with 10 bases remaining between them. The CDR3 sequence is 14 residues long. Germline-derived CDR1 and CDR2 are MNHEY and SMNVEV (reference sequence). The CDR3 DNA is TGTGCCAGCAGTTTAGGGGACACTACCTACGAGCAGTACTTC. Residues: CASSLGDTTYEQYF.

The chain is built from TRBV5-4 and TRBJ1-2; the match to TRBD1 covers 8 bases. With V trimmed by 4 bases and J by 7 bases, 6 bases remained unmatched. Germline CDR1 reads SGHNT; CDR2 reads YYREEE (reference sequence). This CDR3 is built from 13 residues. As DNA, the CDR3 is TGTGCCAGCAGCGTGCAGGGGGCAGGTGGCTACACCTTC. Protein: CASSVQGAGGYTF.

This chain uses TRBV9 with TRBJ1-4; possibly TRBD1 for D (6 bases). V was clipped by 0 bases and J by 4 bases, with 10 bases between them. Germline V CDR1 and CDR2: SGDLS, YYNGEE. This CDR3 is 15 amino acids long. The CDR3 coding sequence is TGTGCCAGCAGCGTAGCGGGGGGCAATAATGAAAAACTGTTTTTT. This encodes CASSVAGGNNEKLFF.

The rearrangement links TRBV27 to TRBJ1-1; D perhaps matches TRBD1 (5 bases). Trimming took off 5 bases at V and 5 bases at J, with 18 bases between the two ends. Germline-derived CDR1 and CDR2 are MNHEY and SMNVEV (reference sequence). CDR3 length: 15 amino acids. CDR3 coding DNA: TGTGCCAGCAGTCCCCGAAGGGGTGGAGGGACTGAAGCTTTCTTT. Amino acid sequence: CASSPRRGGGTEAFF.